This TCR beta chain was captured in a study of low-dose radiotherapy and immunotherapy resistance in tumors. The overall study: The treatment that patients received was intravenous nivolumab 240 mg every two weeks plus ipilimumab 1 mg/kg every six weeks.

The germline gives CDR1 SNHLY, CDR2 FYNNEI. The CDR3 contains 13 residues. V shed 11 bases and J shed 2 bases, with 14 bases lying between them. Time point described: before trial treatment. Patients who could take part had advanced solid tumors with no tumor-infiltrating lymphocytes. This clonotype is labeled as medium-sized. Both TCRalpha and TCRbeta chains were reverse transcribed with V-gene-specific primers. For amplifying TCRs, the PCR ran for 20 to 25 cycles with Phusion, which was used together with a constant-region primer and the adapter on the V primers. TCRdb ran MiXCR on the reads and lists one entry per CDR3 protein. The sample shows 55,000 to 65,000 distinct CDR3 sequences, less than 30% of them seen only once.

This receptor was identified in a male donor with rectosigmoid adenocarcinoma. The sequencing used PBMCs, collected before treatment. The rearrangement joins TRBV2 to TRBJ2-3; a weak D match, TRBD1 (5 bases). CDR3 in amino acids: CAHRRGTTDTQYF. The CDR3 DNA reads TGTGCCCACCGAAGGGGTACCACAGATACGCAGTATTTT.